The T cell receptor (beta chain) under discussion was sequenced for a study of post-analysis software for immune sequencing data. This CDR3 has 12 amino acids. V was clipped by 0 bases and J by 10 bases, with 11 bases between them. Germline-derived CDR1 and CDR2 are DFQATT and SNEGSKA (reference sequence). Study results and caveats: Multiple sclerosis was associated with a significant reduction in normalized Chao1 diversity relative to controls. Under F measure analysis, samples from one preparation batch co-clustered strongly. With TRBV5-6, TRBV5-1 and TRBV20-1 included, about five TRBV segments were more frequent in patients than in controls.

This clonotype was detected many times. What it recognizes is unknown. Incorporated into the TCR beta cDNA libraries were unique molecular identifiers, which served to reduce PCR and sequencing biases. TCRdb ran MiXCR on the PCR reads and lists one entry per CDR3 protein. Of 150,000 to 200,000 distinct CDR3 sequences listed, roughly 31% are singletons. This rearrangement joins TRBV20-1 to TRBJ2-3, with D possibly being TRBD1 or TRBD2 (5 bases each). This clonotype was obtained from a girl aged 10 to 17 with multiple sclerosis. The sequencing sample was made of blood. CDR3 loop: CSARDWGNPQYF. CDR3 sequence (DNA): TGCAGTGCTAGAGATTGGGGGAATCCGCAGTATTTT.